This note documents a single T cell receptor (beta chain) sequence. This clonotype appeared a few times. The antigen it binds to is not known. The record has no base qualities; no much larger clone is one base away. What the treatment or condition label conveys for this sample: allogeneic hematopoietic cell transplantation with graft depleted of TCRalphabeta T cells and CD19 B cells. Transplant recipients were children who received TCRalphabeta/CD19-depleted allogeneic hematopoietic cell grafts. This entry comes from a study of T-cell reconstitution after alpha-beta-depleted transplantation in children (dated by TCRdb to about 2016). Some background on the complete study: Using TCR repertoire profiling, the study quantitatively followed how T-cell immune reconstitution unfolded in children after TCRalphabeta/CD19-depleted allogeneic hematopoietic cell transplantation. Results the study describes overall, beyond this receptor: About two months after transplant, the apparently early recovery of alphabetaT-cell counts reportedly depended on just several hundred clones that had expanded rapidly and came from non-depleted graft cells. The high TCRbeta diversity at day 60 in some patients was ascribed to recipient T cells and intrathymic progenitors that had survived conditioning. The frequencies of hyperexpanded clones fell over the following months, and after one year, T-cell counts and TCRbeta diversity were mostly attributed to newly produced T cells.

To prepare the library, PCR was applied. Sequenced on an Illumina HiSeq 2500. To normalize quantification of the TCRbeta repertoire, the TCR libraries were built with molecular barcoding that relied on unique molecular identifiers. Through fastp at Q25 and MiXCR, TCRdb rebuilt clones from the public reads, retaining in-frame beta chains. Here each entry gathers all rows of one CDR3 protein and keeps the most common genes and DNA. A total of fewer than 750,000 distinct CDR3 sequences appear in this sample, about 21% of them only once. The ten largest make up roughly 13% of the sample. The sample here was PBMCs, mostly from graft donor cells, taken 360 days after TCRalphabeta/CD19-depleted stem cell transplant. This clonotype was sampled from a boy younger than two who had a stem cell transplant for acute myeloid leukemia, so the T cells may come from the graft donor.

The CDR3 in this case is CASSSGLGTETQYF. The base sequence is TGTGCCAGCAGTTCGGGACTAGGGACGGAGACCCAGTACTTC. The sequence is built from TRBV11-2 and TRBJ2-5; 8 central nucleotides agree with TRBD2. The CDR3 covers 14 residues, taking in both the cysteine and the phenylalanine. Left in the record is the CDR3 DNA by itself, 42 bases read in frame from the first base. From a lookup of the germline V gene, CDR1 and CDR2 are SGHAT and FQNNGV. For this chain, trimming is 6 bases at the V end and 5 bases at the J end, and the number of junction bases without a gene match is 8.